This entry lists 9 T cell receptor beta chains sequenced from one sample in a study of cytomegalovirus exposure and HLA in healthy donors. A multiplex PCR was run with 60 Vbeta primers and 13 Jbeta primers. The protocol was immunoSEQ multiplex PCR, while the TCRdb copy is restricted to in-frame clones and leaves out a portion. The sample consists of under 250,000 clones, around 73% of them appearing once. The sequenced sample consisted of PBMCs. These receptor sequences come from a male donor in good health and CMV-seronegative.

V usage is TRBV18 and J usage is TRBJ1-1; D is perhaps TRBD1 (6 bases). The CDR3 loop spans 15 amino acids. Germline lookup yields CDR1 KGHSH and CDR2 LQKENI. The ends were cut back, 4 bases at V and 1 base at J, with 13 bases in the middle. The CDR3 region is CASSLWTEPNTEAFF. The CDR3 nucleotides read TGTGCCAGCTCACTATGGACAGAGCCGAACACTGAAGCTTTCTTT.

V gene TRBV30 combines with J gene TRBJ1-3, with D maybe TRBD1 (5 bases). V was pared by 0 bases and J by 0 bases, with 9 bases between. This CDR3 has 15 amino acids. The germline V gene encodes CDR1 GTSNPN and CDR2 SVGIG (reference sequence). The CDR3 region is CAWSVTTVSGNTIYF. The CDR3 DNA reads TGTGCCTGGAGTGTAACGACAGTCTCTGGAAACACCATATATTTT.

The chain has TRBV28 and TRBJ2-7; a possible D gene is TRBD2 (6 bases). Trimming removed 2 bases from V and 12 bases from J, with 20 bases in between. This CDR3 has 14 amino acids. Germline V lookup: CDR1 MDHEN, CDR2 SYDVKM. CDR3 coding DNA: TGTGCCAGCAGTTTACGGGAGTATTATGAGTCAAGGTACTTC. Translation: CASSLREYYESRYF.

The V call is TRBV28, the J call TRBJ1-5, with a weak D call TRBD1 (5 bases). Germline V CDR1 and CDR2: MDHEN, SYDVKM. This CDR3 contains 15 residues. Between the trimmed V and J ends, which lost 7 bases and 4 bases, there was a span of 17 bases. This chain's CDR3 is CASIQRGYGNQPQHF. For the CDR3, the DNA is TGTGCCAGCATCCAAAGGGGATATGGGAATCAGCCCCAGCATTTT.

CDR3 loop: CASSIFSSRHNYGYTF. CDR3 DNA: TGTGCCAGTAGTATATTCTCCAGCAGACATAACTATGGCTACACCTTC. V usage is TRBV19 and J usage is TRBJ1-2; unclear D gene. V was trimmed by 2 bases and J by 1 base, leaving 14 bases between them. The CDR3 covers 16 residues. Germline CDR1 reads LNHDA; CDR2 reads SQIVND (reference sequence).

This clone was counted once. The gene calls are TRBV19 and TRBJ1-4; possibly TRBD1 for D (5 bases). Germline V CDR1 and CDR2: LNHDA, SQIVND (reference sequence). Trimming removed 5 bases from V and 3 bases from J, with 10 bases in between. The CDR3 consists of 14 residues. The CDR3 coding sequence is TGTGCCAGTAGTGTCGGGGGGTCTAATGAAAAACTGTTTTTT. Amino acids: CASSVGGSNEKLFF.

The V and J genes are TRBV2 and TRBJ2-4, with 7 positions matching TRBD2. Germline CDR1 reads SNHLY; CDR2 reads FYNNEI. The CDR3 length is 15 residues. Trimming at V came to 4 bases and at J to 1 base, leaving 4 bases not matched to a gene. DNA for the CDR3: TGTGCCAGCAGTGTTGAGGGAGGGGCCAAAAACATTCAGTACTTC. It codes for CASSVEGGAKNIQYF.

The rearrangement links TRBV5-1 to TRBJ1-3; D gene uncertain. The CDR3 extends over 15 amino acids. V was cut by 0 bases and J by 0 bases, with 7 bases left in between. Germline V gives CDR1 SGHRS, CDR2 YFSETQ. CDR3 DNA sequence: TGCGCCAGCAGCTTGGACGGGGACTCTGGAAACACCATATATTTT. It is translated as CASSLDGDSGNTIYF.

Concerning this clone itself: A junction boundary mismatches the germline segment, possibly from a read error. The chain has TRBV28 and TRBJ2-5; the match to TRBD2 covers 13 bases. CDR1 is MDHEN, CDR2 SYDVKM, per germline. The CDR3 consists of 18 residues. CDR3 amino acids: CASSSQRGLAGFQEPQYF. The CDR3, as DNA: TGTGCCAGCAGTTCTCAAAGGGGACTAGCGGGGTTCCAAGAGCCCCAGTACTTC.